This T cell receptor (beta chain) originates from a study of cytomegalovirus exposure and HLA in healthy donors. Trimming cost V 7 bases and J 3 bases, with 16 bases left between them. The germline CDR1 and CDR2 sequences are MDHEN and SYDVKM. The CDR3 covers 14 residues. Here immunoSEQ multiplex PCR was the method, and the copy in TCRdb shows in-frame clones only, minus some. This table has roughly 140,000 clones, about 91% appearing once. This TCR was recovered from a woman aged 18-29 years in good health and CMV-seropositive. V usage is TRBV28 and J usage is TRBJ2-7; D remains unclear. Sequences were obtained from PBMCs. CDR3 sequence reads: CASIRTPGGYEQYF. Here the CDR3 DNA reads TGTGCCAGCATCCGAACTCCGGGTGGCTACGAGCAGTACTTC.